This T cell receptor (beta chain) was captured in a study of PD-1 blockade in classical Hodgkin lymphoma. Whole-study findings and limits: Reported baseline diversity: healthy donors highest, relapsed/refractory patients lowest.

In the case of this clone: The antigen is unknown.

Libraries were prepared by immunoSEQ multiplex PCR; TCRdb keeps only in-frame clonotypes and omits some of them. The profile shows 10,000 to 15,000 clones, approximately 79% of them singletons. Trimming cost V 6 bases and J 10 bases; bases outside gene matches: 7. The CDR3 runs 15 residues. Per the germline V gene, CDR1 is MNHNY and CDR2 is SVGAGI (reference sequence). All trial patients relapsed after autologous stem cell transplantation. Researchers pulled CD8+ T cells out of thawed PBMCs using magnetic negative selection. Patients had relapsed/refractory classical Hodgkin lymphoma with complete response, partial response or progressive disease as best response.

The gene calls are TRBV6-6 and TRBJ2-1; TRBD2 aligns across 15 bases. This receptor was taken from a human donor with classical Hodgkin lymphoma. The source was CD8+ T cells from blood, collected at baseline. The CDR3 region has the DNA TGTGCCAGCAGCCGGACTAGCGGGGGGGCCGTGGAGCAGTTCTTC. This sequence encodes CASSRTSGGAVEQFF.